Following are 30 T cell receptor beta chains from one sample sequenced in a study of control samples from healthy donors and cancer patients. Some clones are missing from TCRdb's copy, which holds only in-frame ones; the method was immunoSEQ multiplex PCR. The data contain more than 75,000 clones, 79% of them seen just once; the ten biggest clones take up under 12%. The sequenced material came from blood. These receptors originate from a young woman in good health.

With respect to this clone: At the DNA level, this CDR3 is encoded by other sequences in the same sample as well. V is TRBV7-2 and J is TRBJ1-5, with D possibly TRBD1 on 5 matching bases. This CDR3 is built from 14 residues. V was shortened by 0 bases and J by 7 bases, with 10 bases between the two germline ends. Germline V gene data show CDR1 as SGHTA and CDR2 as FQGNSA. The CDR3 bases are TGTGCCAGCAGCTTAGCGGGGGTGGGGCAGCCCCAGCATTTT. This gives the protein CASSLAGVGQPQHF. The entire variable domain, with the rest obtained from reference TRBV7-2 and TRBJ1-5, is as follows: GAGVSQSPSNKVTEKGKDVELRCDPISGHTALYWYRQSLGQGLEFLIYFQGNSAPDKSGLPSDRFSAERTGGSVSTLTIQRTQQEDSAVYLCASSLAGVGQPQHFGDGTRLSIL.

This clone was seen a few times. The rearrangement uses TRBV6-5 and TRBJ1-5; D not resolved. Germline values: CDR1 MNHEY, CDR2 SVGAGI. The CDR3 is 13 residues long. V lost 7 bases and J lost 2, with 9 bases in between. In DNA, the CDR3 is TGTGCCAGCACTAGGGCTCGCAATCAGCCCCAGCATTTT. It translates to CASTRARNQPQHF.

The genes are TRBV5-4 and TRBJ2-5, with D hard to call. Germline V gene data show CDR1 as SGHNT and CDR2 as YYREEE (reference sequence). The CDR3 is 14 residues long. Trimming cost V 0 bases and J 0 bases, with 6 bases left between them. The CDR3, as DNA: TGTGCCAGCAGCTTGGAGGCCCACCAAGAGACCCAGTACTTC. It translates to CASSLEAHQETQYF.

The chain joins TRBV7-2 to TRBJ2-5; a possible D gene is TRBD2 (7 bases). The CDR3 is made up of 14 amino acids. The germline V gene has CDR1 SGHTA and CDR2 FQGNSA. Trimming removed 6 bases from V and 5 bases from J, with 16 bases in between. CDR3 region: CASSRPGGGETQYF. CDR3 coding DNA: TGTGCCAGCAGTCGACCGGGGGGCGGGGAGACCCAGTACTTC.

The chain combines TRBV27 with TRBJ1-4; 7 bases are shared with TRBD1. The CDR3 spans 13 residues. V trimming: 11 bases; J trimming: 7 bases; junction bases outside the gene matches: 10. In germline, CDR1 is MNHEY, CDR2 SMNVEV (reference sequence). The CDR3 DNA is TGTGCCGGTCAGGGGGAGAAGGGTGAAAAACTGTTTTTT. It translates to CAGQGEKGEKLFF.

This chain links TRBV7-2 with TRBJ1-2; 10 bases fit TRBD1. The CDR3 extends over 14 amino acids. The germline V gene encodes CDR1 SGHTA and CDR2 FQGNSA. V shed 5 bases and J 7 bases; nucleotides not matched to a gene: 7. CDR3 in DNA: TGTGCCAGCAGCACAGGACAGGGGGTGGGTGGCTACACCTTC. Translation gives CASSTGQGVGGYTF.

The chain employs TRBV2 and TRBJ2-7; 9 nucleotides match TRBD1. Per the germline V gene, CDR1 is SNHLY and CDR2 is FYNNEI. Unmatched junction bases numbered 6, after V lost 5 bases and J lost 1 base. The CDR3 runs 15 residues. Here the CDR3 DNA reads TGTGCCAGCAGTCCCGGAGGACAGGGGTCCTACGAGCAGTACTTC. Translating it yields CASSPGGQGSYEQYF. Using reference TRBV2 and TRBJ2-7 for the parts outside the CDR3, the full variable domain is EPEVTQTPSHQVTQMGQEVILRCVPISNHLYFYWYRQILGQKVEFLVSFYNNEISEKSEIFDDQFSVERPDGSNFTLKIRSTKLEDSAMYFCASSPGGQGSYEQYFGPGTRLTVT.

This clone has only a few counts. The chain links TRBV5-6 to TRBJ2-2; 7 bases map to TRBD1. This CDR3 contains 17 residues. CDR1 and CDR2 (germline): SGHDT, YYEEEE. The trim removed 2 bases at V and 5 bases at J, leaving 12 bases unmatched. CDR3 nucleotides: TGTGCCAGCAGCTTCGGACGGAGAGGGGGCTGGACCGGGGAGCTGTTTTTT. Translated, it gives CASSFGRRGGWTGELFF.

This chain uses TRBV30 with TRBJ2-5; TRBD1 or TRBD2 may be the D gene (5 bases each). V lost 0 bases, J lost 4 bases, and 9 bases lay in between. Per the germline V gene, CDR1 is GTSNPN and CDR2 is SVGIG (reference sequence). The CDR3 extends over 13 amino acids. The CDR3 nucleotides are TGTGCCTGGAGTGTAGCAGGGACAGAGACCCAGTACTTC. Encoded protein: CAWSVAGTETQYF.

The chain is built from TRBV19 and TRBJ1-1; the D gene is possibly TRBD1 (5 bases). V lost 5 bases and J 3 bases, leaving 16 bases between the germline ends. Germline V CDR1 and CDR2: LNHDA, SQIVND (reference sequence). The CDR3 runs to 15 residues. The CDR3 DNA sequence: TGTGCCAGTAGTGGAGGGGCGCTTGGGTACACTGAAGCTTTCTTT. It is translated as CASSGGALGYTEAFF.

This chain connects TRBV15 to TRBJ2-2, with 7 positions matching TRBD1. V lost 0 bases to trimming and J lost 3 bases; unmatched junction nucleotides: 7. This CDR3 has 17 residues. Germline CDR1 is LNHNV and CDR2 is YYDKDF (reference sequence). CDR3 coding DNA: TGTGCCACCAGCAGAGATGAGGGGGCCCGAGACACCGGGGAGCTGTTTTTT. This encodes CATSRDEGARDTGELFF.

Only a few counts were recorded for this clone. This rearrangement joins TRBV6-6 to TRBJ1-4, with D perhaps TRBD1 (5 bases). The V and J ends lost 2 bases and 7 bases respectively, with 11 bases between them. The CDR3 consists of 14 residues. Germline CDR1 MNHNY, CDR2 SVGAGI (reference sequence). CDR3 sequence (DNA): TGTGCCAGCAGTTACCAGGGTCGGGGTGAAAAACTGTTTTTT. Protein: CASSYQGRGEKLFF.

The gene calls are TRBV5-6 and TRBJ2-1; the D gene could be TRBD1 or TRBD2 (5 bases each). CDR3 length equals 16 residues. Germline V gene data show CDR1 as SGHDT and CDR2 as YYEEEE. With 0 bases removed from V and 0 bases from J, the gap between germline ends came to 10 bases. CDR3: CASSLAGLSSYNEQFF. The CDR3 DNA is TGTGCCAGCAGCTTGGCGGGGCTGAGCTCCTACAATGAGCAGTTCTTC.

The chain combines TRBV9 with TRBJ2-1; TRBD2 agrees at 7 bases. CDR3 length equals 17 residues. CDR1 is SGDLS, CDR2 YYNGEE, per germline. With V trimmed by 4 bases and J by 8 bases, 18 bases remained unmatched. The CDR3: CASSPLLGRGSEDEQFF. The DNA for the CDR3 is TGTGCCAGCAGCCCGCTGTTGGGGCGGGGGTCGGAAGATGAGCAGTTCTTC.

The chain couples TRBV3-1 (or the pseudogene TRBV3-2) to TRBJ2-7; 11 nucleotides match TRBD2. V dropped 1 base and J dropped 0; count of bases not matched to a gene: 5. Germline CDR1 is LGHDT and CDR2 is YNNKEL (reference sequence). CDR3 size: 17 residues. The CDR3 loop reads CASSQALSGGASYEQYF. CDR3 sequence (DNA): TGTGCCAGCAGCCAAGCCCTTAGCGGGGGGGCCTCCTACGAGCAGTACTTC.

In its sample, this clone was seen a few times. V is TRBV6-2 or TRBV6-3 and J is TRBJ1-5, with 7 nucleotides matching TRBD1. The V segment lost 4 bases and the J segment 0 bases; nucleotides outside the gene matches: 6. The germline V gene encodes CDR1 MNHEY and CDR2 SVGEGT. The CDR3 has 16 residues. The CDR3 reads CASSFLTGSSNQPQHF. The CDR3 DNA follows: TGTGCCAGCAGTTTCTTGACAGGGTCTAGCAATCAGCCCCAGCATTTT.

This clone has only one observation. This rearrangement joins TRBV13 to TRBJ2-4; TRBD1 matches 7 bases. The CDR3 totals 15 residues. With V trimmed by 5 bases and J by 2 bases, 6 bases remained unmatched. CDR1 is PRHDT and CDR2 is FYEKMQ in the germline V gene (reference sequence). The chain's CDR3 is CASSQAGGTKNIQYF. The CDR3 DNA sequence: TGTGCCAGCAGCCAAGCAGGGGGAACCAAAAACATTCAGTACTTC. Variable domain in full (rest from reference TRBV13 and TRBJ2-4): AAGVIQSPRHLIKEKRETATLKCYPIPRHDTVYWYQQGPGQDPQFLISFYEKMQSDKGSIPDRFSAQQFSDYHSELNMSSLELGDSALYFCASSQAGGTKNIQYFGAGTRLSVL.

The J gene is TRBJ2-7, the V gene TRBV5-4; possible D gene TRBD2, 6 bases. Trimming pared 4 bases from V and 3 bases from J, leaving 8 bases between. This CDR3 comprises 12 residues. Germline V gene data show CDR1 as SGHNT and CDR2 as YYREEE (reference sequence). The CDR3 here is CASSRDFYEQYF. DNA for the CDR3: TGTGCCAGCAGCCGGGACTTCTACGAGCAGTACTTC.

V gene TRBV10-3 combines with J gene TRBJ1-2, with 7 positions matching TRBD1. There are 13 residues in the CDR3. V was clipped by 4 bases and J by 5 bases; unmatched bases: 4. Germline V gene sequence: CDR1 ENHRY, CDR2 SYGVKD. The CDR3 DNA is TGTGCCATCAGTGTTGACAGGGCGTATGGCTACACCTTC. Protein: CAISVDRAYGYTF.

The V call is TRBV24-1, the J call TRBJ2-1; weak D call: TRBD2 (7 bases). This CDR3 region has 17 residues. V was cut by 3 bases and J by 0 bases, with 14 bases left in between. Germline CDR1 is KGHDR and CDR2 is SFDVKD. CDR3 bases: TGTGCCACCAGTGATAGGGGGAGGGGTAGCTCCTACAATGAGCAGTTCTTC. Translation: CATSDRGRGSSYNEQFF.

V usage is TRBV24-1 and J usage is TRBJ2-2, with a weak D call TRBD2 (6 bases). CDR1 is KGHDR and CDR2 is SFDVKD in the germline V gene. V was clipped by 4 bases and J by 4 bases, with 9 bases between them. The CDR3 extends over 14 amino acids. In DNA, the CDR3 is TGTGCCACCAGTGACTGGGACTCCACCGGGGAGCTGTTTTTT. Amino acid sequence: CATSDWDSTGELFF.

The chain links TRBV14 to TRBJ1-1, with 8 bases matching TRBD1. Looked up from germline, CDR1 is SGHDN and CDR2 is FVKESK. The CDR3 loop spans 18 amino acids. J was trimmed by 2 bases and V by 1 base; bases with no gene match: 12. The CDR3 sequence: CASSQVGQGRSGNTEAFF. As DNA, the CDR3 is TGTGCCAGCAGCCAAGTAGGACAGGGAAGGAGTGGAAACACTGAAGCTTTCTTT.

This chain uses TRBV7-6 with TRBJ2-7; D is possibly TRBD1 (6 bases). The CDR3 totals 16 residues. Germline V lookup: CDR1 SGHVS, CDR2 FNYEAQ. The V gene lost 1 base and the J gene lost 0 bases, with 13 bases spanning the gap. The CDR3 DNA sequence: TGTGCCAGCAGCTTAGTCTCCAGGGGATCCTCCTACGAGCAGTACTTC. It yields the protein CASSLVSRGSSYEQYF. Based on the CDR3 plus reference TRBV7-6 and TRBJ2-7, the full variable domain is GAGVSQSPRYKVTKRGQDVALRCDPISGHVSLYWYRQALGQGPEFLTYFNYEAQQDKSGLPNDRFSAERPEGSISTLTIQRTEQRDSAMYRCASSLVSRGSSYEQYFGPGTRLTVT.

CDR3 nucleotides: TGTGCCCTTGACCCCACTGAAGCTTTCTTT. It is translated as CALDPTEAFF. The genes are TRBV19 and TRBJ1-1; no definite D call. This CDR3 is built from 10 residues. V was shortened by 11 bases and J by 4 bases, with 8 bases between the two germline ends. Germline V gene sequence: CDR1 LNHDA, CDR2 SQIVND (reference sequence).

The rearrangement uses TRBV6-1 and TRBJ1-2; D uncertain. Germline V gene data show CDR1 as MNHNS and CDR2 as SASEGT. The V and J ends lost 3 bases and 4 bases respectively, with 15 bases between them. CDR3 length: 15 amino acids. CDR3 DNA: TGTGCCAGCAGTGATATCGGACGGCTCTTCTATGGCTACACCTTC. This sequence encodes CASSDIGRLFYGYTF.

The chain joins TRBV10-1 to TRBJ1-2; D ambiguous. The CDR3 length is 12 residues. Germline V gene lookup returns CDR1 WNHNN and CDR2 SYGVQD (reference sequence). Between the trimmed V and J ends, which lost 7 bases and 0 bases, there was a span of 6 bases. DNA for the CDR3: TGCGCCAGCATTGGCCCTAACTATGGCTACACCTTC. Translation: CASIGPNYGYTF.

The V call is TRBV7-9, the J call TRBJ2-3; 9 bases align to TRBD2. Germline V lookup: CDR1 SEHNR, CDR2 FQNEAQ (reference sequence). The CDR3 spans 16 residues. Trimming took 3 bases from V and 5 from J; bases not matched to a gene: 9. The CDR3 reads CASSFPGLAEQDTQYF. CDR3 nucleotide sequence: TGTGCCAGCAGCTTTCCGGGACTAGCTGAACAAGATACGCAGTATTTT.

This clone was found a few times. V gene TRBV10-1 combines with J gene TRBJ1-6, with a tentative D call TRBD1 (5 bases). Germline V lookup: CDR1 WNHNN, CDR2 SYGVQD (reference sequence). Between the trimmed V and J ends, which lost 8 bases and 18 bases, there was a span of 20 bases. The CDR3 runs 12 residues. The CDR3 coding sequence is TGCGCCAGCCCGCAAACCGGGACCCGTCGCCACTTT. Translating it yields CASPQTGTRRHF.

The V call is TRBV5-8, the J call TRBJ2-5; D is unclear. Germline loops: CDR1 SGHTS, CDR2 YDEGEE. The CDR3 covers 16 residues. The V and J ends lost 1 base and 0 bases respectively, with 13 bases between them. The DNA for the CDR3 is TGTGCCAGCAGCTTGCAATTGGCCGGATACCAAGAGACCCAGTACTTC. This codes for CASSLQLAGYQETQYF.

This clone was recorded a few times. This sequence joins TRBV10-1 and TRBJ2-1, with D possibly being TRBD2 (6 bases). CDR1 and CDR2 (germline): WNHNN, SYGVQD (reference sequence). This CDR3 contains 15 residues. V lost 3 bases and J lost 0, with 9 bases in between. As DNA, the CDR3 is TGCGCCAGCAGTGACCCCGGGAGCTCCTACAATGAGCAGTTCTTC. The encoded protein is CASSDPGSSYNEQFF.